This T cell receptor beta chain was sequenced in a study of shared clonotypes between healthy human individuals. Overall study results and limits: Among the subsets, naive ones generally showed larger estimated richness than memory ones. What rarefaction showed was incomplete sorted-subset sequencing despite large depth.

As processed by the authors: Filtering differed since immunoSEQ provided only junctions, with no quality scores. Measured with immunoSEQ multiplex PCR; TCRdb has only the in-frame clones, and not every one. Clonal size and the V and J genes are those of that table, whereas D and trimming came from the DNA. The sample holds hundreds of thousands of clones, approximately 95% seen once. The CDR3 length is 12 residues. Trimming took 5 bases from V and 10 from J, leaving 14 bases between them. Germline V gene data show CDR1 as SGHVS and CDR2 as FQNEAQ. Concerning this clone itself: The antigen remains unidentified.

Terminally differentiated effector memory CD45RA+ cells were excluded from the naive CD8 cells, which were CD45RO-negative and positively selected for CCR7. The TCR sequence derives from a woman in her twenties or thirties in good health. The sample consisted of naive CD8+ T cells sorted from blood. The gene calls are TRBV7-8 and TRBJ1-1; TRBD1 might be the D (6 bases). This chain's CDR3 is CASSEPGERAFF. The DNA for the CDR3 is TGTGCCAGCAGCGAACCAGGGGAAAGAGCTTTCTTT. Drawing the rest from reference TRBV7-8 and TRBJ1-1, the complete variable domain is GAGVSQSPRYKVAKRGQDVALRCDPISGHVSLFWYQQALGQGPEFLTYFQNEAQLDKSGLPSDRFFAERPEGSVSTLKIQRTQQEDSAVYLCASSEPGERAFFGQGTRLTVV.